This TCR beta chain was documented in a study of cytomegalovirus exposure and HLA in healthy donors. Study-level results: A reported reduction in N-insertions relative to the approximately 640-donor mean was seen in an Asian-associated ancestry cluster in a later analysis.

Germline lookup yields CDR1 SGHRS and CDR2 YFSETQ. V gave up 4 bases and J gave up 2 bases; unmatched junction bases: 5. The CDR3 length is 14 residues. This PCR relied on a set of 60 Vbeta primers and 13 Jbeta primers. Libraries were prepared by immunoSEQ multiplex PCR; TCRdb keeps only in-frame clonotypes and omits some of them. The sample holds tens of thousands of clones; roughly 79% are singletons and the top ten take more than 1.3%. As for this clone: Its antigen is as yet unknown. This sample also contains other DNA sequences that code for the same CDR3.

This sequence originates from a male donor in good health and CMV-seronegative. The sample was PBMCs. The rearrangement uses TRBV5-1 and TRBJ1-1; 7 bases align to TRBD1. CDR3 sequence: CASSLRTGNTEAFF. Written as DNA, the CDR3 is TGCGCCAGCAGCCTTCGGACAGGTAACACTGAAGCTTTCTTT.